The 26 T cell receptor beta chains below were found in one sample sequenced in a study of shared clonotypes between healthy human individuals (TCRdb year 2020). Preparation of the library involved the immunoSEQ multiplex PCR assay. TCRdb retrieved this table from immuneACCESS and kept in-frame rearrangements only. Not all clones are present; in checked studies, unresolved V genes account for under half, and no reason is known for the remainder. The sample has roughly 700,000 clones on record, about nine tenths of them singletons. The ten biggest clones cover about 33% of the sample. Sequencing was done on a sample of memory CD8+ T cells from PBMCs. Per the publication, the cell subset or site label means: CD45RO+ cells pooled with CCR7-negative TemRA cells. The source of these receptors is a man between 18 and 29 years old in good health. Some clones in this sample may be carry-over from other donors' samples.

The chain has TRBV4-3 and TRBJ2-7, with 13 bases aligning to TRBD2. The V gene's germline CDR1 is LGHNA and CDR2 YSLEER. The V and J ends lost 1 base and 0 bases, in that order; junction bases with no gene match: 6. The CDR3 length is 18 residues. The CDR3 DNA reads TGCGCCAGCAGCCAAGGGTGGACTAGCGGGAGTTACTCCTACGAGCAGTACTTC. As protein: CASSQGWTSGSYSYEQYF.

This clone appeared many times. CDR3 in DNA: TGTGCCAGCAGCTTAGGACGACAGGGGTACGAGTTCTTC. This sequence encodes CASSLGRQGYEFF. The chain carries TRBV7-9 and TRBJ2-1, with 8 bases that match TRBD1. Germline V gene lookup returns CDR1 SEHNR and CDR2 FQNEAQ (reference sequence). V gave up 1 base and J gave up 14 bases; unmatched junction bases: 7. The CDR3 length is 13 residues.

As DNA, the CDR3 is TGTGCCAGCAGCGGGGAAAGGGGCAATGGCTACACCTTC. It yields the protein CASSGERGNGYTF. V usage is TRBV9 and J usage is TRBJ1-2; TRBD1 is a possible D gene (5 bases). The germline V gene encodes CDR1 SGDLS and CDR2 YYNGEE. This CDR3 region has 13 residues. V gave up 3 bases and J gave up 6 bases, with 12 bases separating them. Together with reference TRBV9 and TRBJ1-2, the CDR3 gives the full variable domain: DSGVTQTPKHLITATGQRVTLRCSPRSGDLSVYWYQQSLDQGLQFLIQYYNGEERAKGNILERFSAQQFPDLHSELNLSSLELGDSALYFCASSGERGNGYTFGSGTRLTVV.

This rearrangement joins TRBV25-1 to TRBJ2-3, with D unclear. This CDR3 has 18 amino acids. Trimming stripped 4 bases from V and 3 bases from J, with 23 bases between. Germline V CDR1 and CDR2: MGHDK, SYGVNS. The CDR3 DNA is TGTGCCAGCAGTGCGATTAGGGAAGGGCCGGATCTGACAGATACGCAGTATTTT. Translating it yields CASSAIREGPDLTDTQYF. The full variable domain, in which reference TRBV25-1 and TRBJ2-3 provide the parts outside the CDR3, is EADIYQTPRYLVIGTGKKITLECSQTMGHDKMYWYQQDPGMELHLIHYSYGVNSTEKGDLSSESTVSRIRTEHFPLTLESARPSHTSQYLCASSAIREGPDLTDTQYFGPGTRLTVL.

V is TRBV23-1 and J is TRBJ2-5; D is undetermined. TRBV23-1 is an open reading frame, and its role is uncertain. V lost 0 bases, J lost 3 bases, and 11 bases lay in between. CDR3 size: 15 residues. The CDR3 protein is CASSQSCHSEETQYF. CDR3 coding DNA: TGCGCCAGCAGTCAATCATGTCACAGCGAAGAGACCCAGTACTTC.

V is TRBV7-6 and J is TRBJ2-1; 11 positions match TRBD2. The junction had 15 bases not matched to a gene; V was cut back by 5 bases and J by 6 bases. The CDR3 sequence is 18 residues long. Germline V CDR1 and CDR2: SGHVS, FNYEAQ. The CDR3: CASSLGTGLTSGINEQFF. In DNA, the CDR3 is TGTGCCAGCAGCCTTGGAACAGGGTTGACTAGCGGGATCAATGAGCAGTTCTTC. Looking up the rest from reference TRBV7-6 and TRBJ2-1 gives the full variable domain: GAGVSQSPRYKVTKRGQDVALRCDPISGHVSLYWYRQALGQGPEFLTYFNYEAQQDKSGLPNDRFSAERPEGSISTLTIQRTEQRDSAMYRCASSLGTGLTSGINEQFFGPGTRLTVL.

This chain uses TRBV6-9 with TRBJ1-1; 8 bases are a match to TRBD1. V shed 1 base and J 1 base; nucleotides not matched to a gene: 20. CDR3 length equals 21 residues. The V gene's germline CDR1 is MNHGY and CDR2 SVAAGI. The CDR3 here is CASSYLTGGNQVGKTNTEAFF. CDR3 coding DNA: TGTGCCAGCAGTTATTTAACAGGGGGAAACCAAGTCGGGAAAACGAACACTGAAGCTTTCTTT.

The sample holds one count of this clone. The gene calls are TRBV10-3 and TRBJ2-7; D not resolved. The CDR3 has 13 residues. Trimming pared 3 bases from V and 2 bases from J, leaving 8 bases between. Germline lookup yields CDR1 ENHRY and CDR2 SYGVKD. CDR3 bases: TGTGCCATCAGTGATGGCAGCCCCTACGAGCAGTACTTC. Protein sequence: CAISDGSPYEQYF.

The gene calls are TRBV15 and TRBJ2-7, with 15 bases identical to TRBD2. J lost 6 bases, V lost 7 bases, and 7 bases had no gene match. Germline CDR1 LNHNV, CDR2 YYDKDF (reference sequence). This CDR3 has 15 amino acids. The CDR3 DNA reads TGTGCCACCAAGGGACTAGCGGGAGGCCCCGGCGAGCAGTACTTC. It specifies CATKGLAGGPGEQYF.

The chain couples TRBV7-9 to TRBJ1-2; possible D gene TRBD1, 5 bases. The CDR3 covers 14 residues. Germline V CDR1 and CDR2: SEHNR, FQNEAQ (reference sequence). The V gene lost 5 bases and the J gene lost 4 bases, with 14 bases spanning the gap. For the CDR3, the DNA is TGTGCCAGCAGCCCGGTGGGACTTGTCTATGGCTACACCTTC. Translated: CASSPVGLVYGYTF.

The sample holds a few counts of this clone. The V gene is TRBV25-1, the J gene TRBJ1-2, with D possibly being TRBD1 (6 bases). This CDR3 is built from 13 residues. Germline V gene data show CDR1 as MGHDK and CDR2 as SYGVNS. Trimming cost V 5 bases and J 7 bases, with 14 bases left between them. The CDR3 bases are TGTGCCAGCAGTACACAGGGTTCTGCTGGCTACACCTTC. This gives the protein CASSTQGSAGYTF.

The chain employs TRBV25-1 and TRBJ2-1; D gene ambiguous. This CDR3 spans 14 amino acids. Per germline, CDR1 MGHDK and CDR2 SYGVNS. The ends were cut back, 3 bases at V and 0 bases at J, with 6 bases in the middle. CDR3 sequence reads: CASSDSSSYNEQFF. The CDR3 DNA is TGTGCCAGCAGTGACTCGAGCTCCTACAATGAGCAGTTCTTC.

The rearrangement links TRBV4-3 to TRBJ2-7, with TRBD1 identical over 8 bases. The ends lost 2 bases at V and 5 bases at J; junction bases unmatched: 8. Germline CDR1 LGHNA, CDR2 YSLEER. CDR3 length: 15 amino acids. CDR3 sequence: CASSQLTGAGNEQYF. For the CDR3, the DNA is TGCGCCAGCAGCCAATTGACAGGGGCGGGCAACGAGCAGTACTTC.

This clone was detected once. The CDR3 is CASSLWGGGDHNEQFF. The CDR3, as DNA: TGTGCCAGCAGTTTATGGGGGGGAGGGGACCACAATGAGCAGTTCTTC. The chain joins TRBV27 to TRBJ2-1, with 7 bases matching TRBD2. Germline V gene lookup returns CDR1 MNHEY and CDR2 SMNVEV (reference sequence). The CDR3 is 16 residues long. The V and J ends lost 1 base and 5 bases, in that order; junction bases with no gene match: 8.

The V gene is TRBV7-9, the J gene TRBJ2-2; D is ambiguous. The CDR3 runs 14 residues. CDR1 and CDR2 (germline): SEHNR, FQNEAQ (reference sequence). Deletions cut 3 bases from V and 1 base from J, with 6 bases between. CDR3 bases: TGTGCCAGCAGCTTTGTACAGAACACCGGGGAGCTGTTTTTT. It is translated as CASSFVQNTGELFF.

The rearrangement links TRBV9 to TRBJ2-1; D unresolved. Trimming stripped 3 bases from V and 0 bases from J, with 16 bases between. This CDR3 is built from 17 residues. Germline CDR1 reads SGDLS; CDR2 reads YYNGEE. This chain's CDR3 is CASSAAVRIGSYNEQFF. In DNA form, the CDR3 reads TGTGCCAGCAGCGCCGCCGTAAGGATCGGCTCCTACAATGAGCAGTTCTTC.

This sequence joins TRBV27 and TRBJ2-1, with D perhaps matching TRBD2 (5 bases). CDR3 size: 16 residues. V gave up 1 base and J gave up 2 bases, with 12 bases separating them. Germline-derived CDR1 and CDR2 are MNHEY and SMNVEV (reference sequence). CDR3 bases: TGTGCCAGCAGTTTATTCCCGGGAAGGGCCTACAATGAGCAGTTCTTC. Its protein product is CASSLFPGRAYNEQFF.

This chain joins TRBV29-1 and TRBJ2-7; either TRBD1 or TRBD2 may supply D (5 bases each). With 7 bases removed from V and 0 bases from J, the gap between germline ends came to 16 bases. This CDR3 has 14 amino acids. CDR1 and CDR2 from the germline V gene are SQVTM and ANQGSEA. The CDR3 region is CSAAGTGISYEQYF. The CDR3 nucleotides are TGCAGCGCCGCAGGGACGGGTATCTCCTACGAGCAGTACTTC.

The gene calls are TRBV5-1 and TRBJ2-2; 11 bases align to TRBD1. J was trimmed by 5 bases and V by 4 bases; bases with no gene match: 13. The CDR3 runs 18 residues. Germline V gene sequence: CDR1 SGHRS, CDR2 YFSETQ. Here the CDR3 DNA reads TGCGCCAGCAGCGTACGGACAGGGGGCTTGCTGGGGACCGGGGAGCTGTTTTTT. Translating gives CASSVRTGGLLGTGELFF.

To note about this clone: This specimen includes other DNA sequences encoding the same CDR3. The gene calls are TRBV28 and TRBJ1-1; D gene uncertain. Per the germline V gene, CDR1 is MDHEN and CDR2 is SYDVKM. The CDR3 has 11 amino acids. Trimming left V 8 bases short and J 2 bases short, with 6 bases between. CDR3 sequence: CASRGNTEAFF. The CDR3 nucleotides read TGTGCCAGCCGGGGTAACACTGAAGCTTTCTTT.

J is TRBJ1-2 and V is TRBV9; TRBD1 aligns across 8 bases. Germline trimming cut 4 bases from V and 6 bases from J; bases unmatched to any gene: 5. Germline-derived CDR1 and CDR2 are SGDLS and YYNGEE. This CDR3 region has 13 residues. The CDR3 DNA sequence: TGTGCCAGCAGCATAGGACAGGGTGATGGCTACACCTTC. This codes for CASSIGQGDGYTF.

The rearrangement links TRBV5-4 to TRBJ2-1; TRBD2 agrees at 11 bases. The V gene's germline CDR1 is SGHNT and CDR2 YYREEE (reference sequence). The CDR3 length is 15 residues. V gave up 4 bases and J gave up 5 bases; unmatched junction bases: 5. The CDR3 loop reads CASSMGLAEHNEQFF. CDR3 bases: TGTGCCAGCAGCATGGGACTAGCGGAGCACAATGAGCAGTTCTTC.

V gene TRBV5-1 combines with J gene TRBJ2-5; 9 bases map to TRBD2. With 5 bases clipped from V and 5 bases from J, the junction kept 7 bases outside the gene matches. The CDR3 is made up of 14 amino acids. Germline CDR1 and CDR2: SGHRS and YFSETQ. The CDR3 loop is CASSWEGLAETQYF. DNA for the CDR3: TGCGCCAGCAGTTGGGAGGGACTAGCTGAGACCCAGTACTTC.

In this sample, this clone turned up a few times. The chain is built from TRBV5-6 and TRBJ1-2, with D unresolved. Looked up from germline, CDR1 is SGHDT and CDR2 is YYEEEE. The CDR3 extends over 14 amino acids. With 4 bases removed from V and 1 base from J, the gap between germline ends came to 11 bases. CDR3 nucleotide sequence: TGTGCCAGCAGCCTGGAGGATCTTAACTATGGCTACACCTTC. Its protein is CASSLEDLNYGYTF.

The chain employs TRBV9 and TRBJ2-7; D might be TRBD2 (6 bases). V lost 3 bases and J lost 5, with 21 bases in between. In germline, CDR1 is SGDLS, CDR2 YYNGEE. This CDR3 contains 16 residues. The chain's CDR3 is CASSASPRDSFDEQYF. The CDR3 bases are TGTGCCAGCAGCGCCTCTCCGCGGGACTCCTTTGACGAGCAGTACTTC.

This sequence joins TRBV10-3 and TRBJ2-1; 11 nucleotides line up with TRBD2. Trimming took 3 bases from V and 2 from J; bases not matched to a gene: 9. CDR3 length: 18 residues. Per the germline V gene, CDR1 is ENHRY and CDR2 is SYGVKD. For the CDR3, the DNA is TGTGCCATCAGTGAACTAGGGACTAGCGGCGGGACCTACAATGAGCAGTTCTTC. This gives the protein CAISELGTSGGTYNEQFF.